Presented here are 15 T cell receptor beta chains from one specimen sequenced in a study of identical twins. Using its own MiXCR run on the 5' RACE reads, TCRdb lists one record per CDR3 protein. The sample has some 300,000 distinct CDR3 sequences, 9% to 15% seen once. The data were also submitted as part of a second study, on yellow fever vaccine responses in identical twins.

Sequenced sample: CD8+ T cells sorted from blood. The receptor set was obtained from a woman aged 18-35 years in good health.

The rearrangement links TRBV28 to TRBJ2-5, with D possibly matching TRBD1 (6 bases). Germline V gene data show CDR1 as MDHEN and CDR2 as SYDVKM. V was shortened by 5 bases and J by 0 bases, with 13 bases between the two germline ends. The CDR3 loop spans 15 amino acids. Written as DNA, the CDR3 is TGTGCCAGCAGTCTGGGACAAACGTACCAAGAGACCCAGTACTTC. As protein: CASSLGQTYQETQYF.

This clonotype appeared many times. This chain connects TRBV12-3 or TRBV12-4 to TRBJ2-1; D is possibly TRBD1 (6 bases). This CDR3 has 15 residues. The V end was cut by 3 bases, the J end by 5 bases, with 14 bases between. The CDR3 reads CASSFSEDSHNEQFF. Here the CDR3 DNA reads TGTGCCAGCAGTTTTTCGGAGGACAGCCACAATGAGCAGTTCTTC.

This clonotype was seen repeatedly, ten times or more. Here the CDR3 reads CASSGGGSYTDTQYF. DNA for the CDR3: TGTGCCAGCAGTGGGGGCGGGAGCTACACAGATACGCAGTATTTT. This chain links TRBV25-1 with TRBJ2-3, with TRBD2 matching over 7 bases. CDR1 MGHDK and CDR2 SYGVNS come from the germline V gene. The CDR3 sequence is 15 residues long. V shed 4 bases and J 2 bases; nucleotides not matched to a gene: 6.

There are many counts of this clonotype. The chain recombines TRBV5-1 with TRBJ2-1; D is ambiguous. This CDR3 contains 16 residues. V was shortened by 4 bases and J by 0 bases, with 14 bases between the two germline ends. The germline gives CDR1 SGHRS, CDR2 YFSETQ. CDR3 sequence (DNA): TGCGCCAGCAGCCTCGCTTCGCTGAGCTCCTACAATGAGCAGTTCTTC. As protein: CASSLASLSSYNEQFF.

The chain has TRBV3-1 and TRBJ1-1; D unresolved. The germline V gene has CDR1 LGHDT and CDR2 YNNKEL (reference sequence). CDR3 length: 12 residues. Between the trimmed V and J ends, which lost 1 base and 5 bases, there was a span of 5 bases. CDR3 amino acids: CASSQGTTEAFF. The CDR3 coding sequence is TGTGCCAGCAGCCAAGGGACGACTGAAGCTTTCTTT.

The chain is built from TRBV28 and TRBJ1-5, with D maybe TRBD1 (6 bases). Germline CDR1 and CDR2: MDHEN and SYDVKM. There are 14 residues in the CDR3. Deletions cut 6 bases from V and 7 bases from J, with 16 bases between. The DNA of the CDR3 is TGTGCCAGCAGCCCGGGACACGGTAAACAGCCCCAGCATTTT. It codes for CASSPGHGKQPQHF. Full variable domain (remainder filled in from reference TRBV28 and TRBJ1-5): DVKVTQSSRYLVKRTGEKVFLECVQDMDHENMFWYRQDPGLGLRLIYFSYDVKMKEKGDIPEGYSVSREKKERFSLILESASTNQTSMYLCASSPGHGKQPQHFGDGTRLSIL.

The V call is TRBV18, the J call TRBJ2-1; 13 nucleotides align to TRBD2. CDR3 size: 18 residues. J gave up 2 bases and V 3 bases, and 7 bases lay outside the gene matches. Germline V gene lookup returns CDR1 KGHSH and CDR2 LQKENI. CDR3 loop: CASSPEGLAGVAYNEQFF. CDR3 nucleotide sequence: TGTGCCAGCTCACCCGAAGGACTAGCGGGAGTCGCCTACAATGAGCAGTTCTTC.

This clonotype came up a few times. V gene TRBV5-6 combines with J gene TRBJ2-7; 7 positions match TRBD1. Looked up from germline, CDR1 is SGHDT and CDR2 is YYEEEE. The CDR3 sequence is 14 residues long. V was pared by 3 bases and J by 9 bases, with 12 bases of the junction left unmatched. DNA for the CDR3: TGTGCCAGCAGCTCCCGACAGGGCTACTGGAGGCAGTACGTC. Its translation: CASSSRQGYWRQYV.

V gene TRBV20-1 combines with J gene TRBJ2-7, with TRBD2 matching 14 bases. Germline V lookup: CDR1 DFQATT, CDR2 SNEGSKA (reference sequence). CDR3 length equals 17 residues. V was pared by 2 bases and J by 4 bases, with 10 bases of the junction left unmatched. The CDR3, as DNA: TGCAGTGCTAGATCGGGGACGGGACTAGCGGGAGATTACGAGCAGTACTTC. As protein: CSARSGTGLAGDYEQYF.

This clonotype has only a few counts. This rearrangement joins TRBV5-1 to TRBJ2-5; TRBD1 is a possible D gene (5 bases). Trimming cost V 0 bases and J 2 bases, with 8 bases left between them. Germline CDR1 SGHRS, CDR2 YFSETQ. The CDR3 covers 14 residues. In DNA form, the CDR3 reads TGCGCCAGCAGCTTGGCAACAGGACAAGAGACCCAGTACTTC. Protein sequence: CASSLATGQETQYF.

This clonotype turned up a few times. V and J are TRBV6-1 and TRBJ2-7; TRBD1 is a possible D gene (7 bases). There are 15 residues in the CDR3. Germline lookup yields CDR1 MNHNS and CDR2 SASEGT. The ends were cut back, 1 base at V and 0 bases at J, with 10 bases in the middle. CDR3 sequence (DNA): TGTGCCAGCAGTGAAGGGAGGGACAGCTCCTACGAGCAGTACGTC. It specifies CASSEGRDSSYEQYV.

The chain employs TRBV11-1 and TRBJ2-5; 10 positions agree with TRBD2. The CDR3 loop spans 18 amino acids. Unmatched junction bases numbered 8, after V lost 1 base and J lost 0 bases. Per the germline V gene, CDR1 is SGHAT and CDR2 is FQDESV (reference sequence). CDR3 residues: CASSLGGGTSDNQETQYF. CDR3 sequence (DNA): TGTGCCAGCAGCTTAGGGGGAGGGACTAGCGACAACCAAGAGACCCAGTACTTC.

This clonotype was picked up many times. The J gene is TRBJ1-1, the V gene TRBV27; D is undetermined. The CDR3 contains 13 residues. The germline V and J ends were trimmed by 2 bases and 3 bases, with 7 bases remaining between them. Germline CDR1 reads MNHEY; CDR2 reads SMNVEV (reference sequence). The CDR3 DNA reads TGTGCCAGCAGTTTAGCCGGGTACACTGAAGCTTTCTTT. Its protein is CASSLAGYTEAFF.

This clonotype was seen more than once but under ten times. The chain uses TRBV20-1 and TRBJ2-3, with 10 bases that match TRBD2. This CDR3 has 15 amino acids. The ends lost 4 bases at V and 1 base at J; junction bases unmatched: 5. CDR1 is DFQATT and CDR2 is SNEGSKA in the germline V gene (reference sequence). CDR3 sequence reads: CSATRLAGRTDTQYF. CDR3 bases: TGCAGTGCTACGAGACTAGCGGGTCGCACAGATACGCAGTATTTT.

The rearrangement uses TRBV27 and TRBJ1-1; TRBD1 matches at 10 bases. Germline-derived CDR1 and CDR2 are MNHEY and SMNVEV (reference sequence). This CDR3 spans 17 amino acids. Trimming cost V 5 bases and J 0 bases; bases outside gene matches: 9. Here the CDR3 DNA reads TGTGCCAGCAGTGCACCGGGACAGGGGTACATGAACACTGAAGCTTTCTTT. Its translation: CASSAPGQGYMNTEAFF.